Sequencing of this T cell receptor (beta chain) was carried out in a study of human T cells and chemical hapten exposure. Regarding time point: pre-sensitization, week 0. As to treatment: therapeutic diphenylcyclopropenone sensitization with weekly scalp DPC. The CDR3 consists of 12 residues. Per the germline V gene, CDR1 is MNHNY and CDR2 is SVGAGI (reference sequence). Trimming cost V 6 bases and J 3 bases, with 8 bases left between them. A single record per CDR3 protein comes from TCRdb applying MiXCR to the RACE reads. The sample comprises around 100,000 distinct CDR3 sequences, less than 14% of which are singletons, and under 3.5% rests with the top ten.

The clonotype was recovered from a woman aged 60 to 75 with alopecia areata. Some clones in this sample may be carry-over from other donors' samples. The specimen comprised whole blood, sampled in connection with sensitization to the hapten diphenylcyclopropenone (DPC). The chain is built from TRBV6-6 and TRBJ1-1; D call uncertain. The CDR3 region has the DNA TGTGCCAGCAGGGGCCGGGACACTGAAGCTTTCTTT. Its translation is CASRGRDTEAFF.